The rows below give T cell receptor beta chains drawn from one sample of a study of T cell responses to AZD1222 COVID-19 vaccine. Sequencing used immunoSEQ multiplex PCR; TCRdb keeps in-frame clones, though not all of them. The sample comprises roughly 120,000 clones, roughly 90% of which are singletons, and approximately 4.2% rests with the top ten. Specimen: peripheral blood, collected on day 0 of AZD1222 vaccination. All receptors come from an adult in good health. Both conserved end residues are part of each CDR3.

>TRBV6-5
CASSAVGRETQYF
>TRBV6-1
CASSENEAFF
>TRBV24-1
CATSDPGTGSSDTQYF
>TRBV30
CAWSSTANTEAFF
>TRBV15
CATSRDLRQNQPQHF
>TRBV4-1
CASSQARRGSNQPQHF
>TRBV7-2
CASSQTGSNYGYTF
>TRBV19
CASSGPGQAVEAFF
>TRBV4-2
CASGGAISYEQYF
>TRBV14
CASSQGPPGLLYEQYF
>TRBV9
CASSTGQRAEKLFF
>TRBV18
CASSRMEARDGELFF
>TRBV9
CASSLVGSAGYTF
>TRBV5-1
CASSLDQAGELFF
>TRBV7-3
CASSLTKDGEEFF
>TRBV5-1
CASSDRQGIEQFF
>TRBV4-3
CASSAGDRGIYDEQFF
>TRBV7-2
CASSSVGTGLNQPQHF
>TRBV7-2
CASSLTGRIYEQYF
>TRBV2
CASLRGPETQYF
>TRBV29-1
CSVGVGPDYGYTF
>TRBV11-3
CASSTGTRPTDTQYF
>TRBV5-1
CASSLITGGNEQFF
>TRBV7-9
CASSLRQEEKLFF
>TRBV28
CASSSYYRDGYTF
>TRBV30
CACREWYEQYF
>TRBV6-4
CASSPSSGANVLTF
>TRBV7-3
CASSFGWQGRGETQYF
>TRBV20-1
CSVIAGGREFF
>TRBV10-1
CASSGGHSGMGTQYF
>TRBV7-9
CASTVTQGFEEAFF
>TRBV3-1/TRBV3-2
CASSPTGNQPQHF
>TRBV19
CASSIITRDPEQYF
>TRBV10-3
CAIKGNGDTDTQYF
>TRBV15
CATSRDVAGGPGQFF
>TRBV9
CASSATGTGFVKLFF
>TRBV5-1
CASSLEAGGFQTQYF
>TRBV28
CASSTPSGDGYTF
>TRBV18
CASSPRGLNTEAFF
>TRBV9
CASSATGVGNQPQHF
>TRBV14
CASSQGAGAFF
>TRBV19
CASSDAAGANEKLFF
>TRBV9
CASSPHGYGNYGYTF
>TRBV6-5
CASSRGPGETQYF
>TRBV30
CAWKRDRAGGNTIYF
>TRBV11-2
CASSSAFGGKGLGSEAFF
>TRBV30
CAWRAGEHSPLHF
>TRBV7-2
CASSPSGGEGYTF
>TRBV2
CASSDRGRANYGYTF
>TRBV27
CASSFFGTNTGELFF
>TRBV7-9
CASSLRGQGRYEQYF